Sequencing of this T cell receptor beta chain was carried out in a study of circulating and synovial CD4+ cells in juvenile arthritis. Trimming left V 4 bases short and J 2 bases short, with 11 bases between. Germline V CDR1 and CDR2: GTSNPN, SVGIG (reference sequence). The CDR3 spans 13 residues. This clone came up once. Profiled with immunoSEQ multiplex PCR; TCRdb holds only in-frame clones, not every one. Seen here are under 40,000 clones, 90% to 95% observed once, and the top ten hold roughly 0.69%. Material for sequencing was CD4+ T cells from blood. The sequence was obtained from a human donor with juvenile idiopathic arthritis. The chain combines TRBV30 with TRBJ1-1, with a weak D call TRBD1 (5 bases). The CDR3 nucleotides read TGTGCCTGGACCTACAGGAGCAACACTGAAGCTTTCTTT. It encodes CAWTYRSNTEAFF.